These 24 T cell receptor beta chains were sequenced from one sample in a study of OX40 agonist ivuxolimab in advanced cancers. The method was immunoSEQ multiplex PCR; TCRdb's version includes in-frame clones alone and lacks a portion of them. The data contain tens of thousands of clones, 65% to 90% of them singletons. The sample in question was CD4+ or CD8+ T cells sorted from blood, obtained in a trial of the OX40 agonist ivuxolimab. These receptors all stem from an adult with an advanced solid tumor such as melanoma, head and neck, liver or kidney cancer.

The rearrangement links TRBV10-3 to TRBJ2-7; D remains ambiguous. CDR3 length: 16 amino acids. V was clipped by 0 bases and J by 5 bases, with 17 bases between them. CDR1 and CDR2 from the germline V gene are ENHRY and SYGVKD. As DNA, the CDR3 is TGTGCCATCAGTGAGTCTATTAGGTTAGGAGTGAACGAGCAGTACTTC. This codes for CAISESIRLGVNEQYF.

The chain employs TRBV18 and TRBJ2-7, with 7 bases aligning to TRBD1. V gave up 4 bases and J gave up 6 bases; unmatched junction bases: 3. The germline V gene encodes CDR1 KGHSH and CDR2 LQKENI. The CDR3 has 12 amino acids. The chain's CDR3 is CASSLDRAEQYF. The CDR3 coding sequence is TGTGCCAGCTCACTCGACAGGGCCGAGCAGTACTTC.

This chain joins TRBV27 and TRBJ1-5, with TRBD1 matching over 10 bases. J gave up 5 bases and V 7 bases, and 11 bases lay outside the gene matches. The CDR3 covers 16 residues. CDR1 MNHEY and CDR2 SMNVEV come from the germline V gene (reference sequence). The CDR3 here is CASMPAGQGTYQPQHF. Here the CDR3 DNA reads TGTGCCAGCATGCCTGCGGGACAGGGGACCTATCAGCCCCAGCATTTT.

The V gene is TRBV5-1, the J gene TRBJ1-1; the match to TRBD1 covers 7 bases. V shed 3 bases, J shed 0 bases, and the junction held 2 bases outside the gene matches. The CDR3 extends over 14 amino acids. Germline V gene lookup returns CDR1 SGHRS and CDR2 YFSETQ. CDR3 sequence: CASSSTGVNTEAFF. The CDR3 region has the DNA TGCGCCAGCAGCTCTACAGGGGTGAACACTGAAGCTTTCTTT.

This rearrangement joins TRBV5-4 to TRBJ2-3, with D hard to call. The V gene lost 9 bases and the J gene lost 0 bases, with 14 bases spanning the gap. Looked up from germline, CDR1 is SGHNT and CDR2 is YYREEE (reference sequence). The CDR3 covers 14 residues. The CDR3 here is CATYRRMSTDTQYF. CDR3 DNA sequence: TGTGCCACCTACAGACGCATGAGCACAGATACGCAGTATTTT.

The chain recombines TRBV29-1 with TRBJ1-5; D might be TRBD1 (6 bases). CDR3 size: 14 residues. The V gene's germline CDR1 is SQVTM and CDR2 ANQGSEA. V was trimmed by 6 bases and J by 0 bases, leaving 12 bases between them. CDR3 nucleotide sequence: TGCAGCGTATCAGGGGAGTATAGCAATCAGCCCCAGCATTTT. This sequence encodes CSVSGEYSNQPQHF. The full variable domain, with the rest looked up from reference TRBV29-1 and TRBJ1-5, is SAVISQKPSRDICQRGTSLTIQCQVDSQVTMMFWYRQQPGQSLTLIATANQGSEATYESGFVIDKFPISRPNLTFSTLTVSNMSPEDSSIYLCSVSGEYSNQPQHFGDGTRLSIL.

The genes are TRBV5-1 and TRBJ2-3; weak D call: TRBD1 (5 bases). In germline, CDR1 is SGHRS, CDR2 YFSETQ. Trimming cost V 4 bases and J 2 bases, with 14 bases left between them. The CDR3 runs to 15 residues. CDR3 amino acids: CASSLPTALTDTQYF. The CDR3 region has the DNA TGCGCCAGCAGCCTTCCGACAGCCCTCACAGATACGCAGTATTTT.

The rearrangement uses TRBV7-2 and TRBJ1-4; D gene unclear. The CDR3 contains 15 residues. Per germline, CDR1 SGHTA and CDR2 FQGNSA. V lost 0 bases and J lost 3, with 8 bases in between. DNA of the CDR3: TGTGCCAGCAGCTTAGCTGGGTTGTCTAATGAAAAACTGTTTTTT. This translates into CASSLAGLSNEKLFF. The full variable domain, completed using reference TRBV7-2 and TRBJ1-4, is GAGVSQSPSNKVTEKGKDVELRCDPISGHTALYWYRQSLGQGLEFLIYFQGNSAPDKSGLPSDRFSAERTGGSVSTLTIQRTQQEDSAVYLCASSLAGLSNEKLFFGSGTQLSVL.

This chain uses TRBV6-1 with TRBJ1-3; the D gene is possibly TRBD1 (6 bases). There are 15 residues in the CDR3. Trimming took 10 bases from V and 2 from J, leaving 18 bases between them. Germline CDR1 is MNHNS and CDR2 is SASEGT. CDR3: CATTTDTGPGNTIYF. In nucleotides, the CDR3 is TGTGCCACCACGACGGATACAGGGCCTGGAAACACCATATATTTT.

This rearrangement joins TRBV19 to TRBJ2-7; 9 positions agree with TRBD1. This CDR3 has 16 amino acids. Looked up from germline, CDR1 is LNHDA and CDR2 is SQIVND (reference sequence). V was pared by 0 bases and J by 3 bases, with 6 bases of the junction left unmatched. The CDR3 coding sequence is TGTGCCAGTAGTATAGATTTCGGGACAGGGATCTACGAGCAGTACTTC. Amino acid sequence: CASSIDFGTGIYEQYF.

This rearrangement joins TRBV7-2 to TRBJ2-4, with D uncertain. This CDR3 spans 13 amino acids. The germline gives CDR1 SGHTA, CDR2 FQGNSA. V was pared by 2 bases and J by 5 bases, with 7 bases between. The CDR3, as DNA: TGTGCCAGCAGCTTAAACATAGAAAACATTCAGTACTTC. It yields the protein CASSLNIENIQYF.

This clone was counted a single time. The chain employs TRBV28 and TRBJ1-6; D not certain. Germline V CDR1 and CDR2: MDHEN, SYDVKM. CDR3 length: 16 amino acids. The V end lost 5 bases, the J end lost 0 bases, and 11 bases lay between the germline ends. In DNA, the CDR3 is TGTGCCAGCAGTACAACAGAGTTCTCCTATAATTCACCCCTCCACTTT. Residues: CASSTTEFSYNSPLHF.

In this sample, this clone turned up a few times. The chain couples TRBV5-1 to TRBJ2-7, with unresolved D. V was clipped by 3 bases and J by 2 bases, with 15 bases between them. Per the germline V gene, CDR1 is SGHRS and CDR2 is YFSETQ. The CDR3 runs to 15 residues. As DNA, the CDR3 is TGCGCCAGCAGCTCTCGACTGGGAAGGGCCTACGAGCAGTACTTC. Translation: CASSSRLGRAYEQYF.

The gene calls are TRBV7-3 and TRBJ2-7; 9 nucleotides agree with TRBD1. The CDR3 spans 16 residues. Germline V gives CDR1 SGHTA, CDR2 FQGTGA. The V and J ends lost 2 bases and 4 bases, in that order; junction bases with no gene match: 9. CDR3 in DNA: TGTGCCAGCAGCTTACCCTCCGGGACAGGGTCATACGAGCAGTACTTC. It translates to CASSLPSGTGSYEQYF.

The rearrangement uses TRBV28 and TRBJ2-7; D is ambiguous. CDR3 size: 15 residues. Germline-derived CDR1 and CDR2 are MDHEN and SYDVKM. Trimming pared 7 bases from V and 3 bases from J, leaving 19 bases between. The DNA for the CDR3 is TGTGCCAGCAACCCCGGACGAGTCCGACTCTACGAGCAGTACTTC. Translating gives CASNPGRVRLYEQYF.

This rearrangement joins TRBV11-3 to TRBJ2-3; a weak D match, TRBD2 (6 bases). CDR1 is SGHNT, CDR2 YENEEA, per germline. Trimming pared 1 base from V and 4 bases from J, leaving 21 bases between. This CDR3 comprises 18 residues. CDR3: CASSLGLVPGAPSDTQYF. The CDR3 DNA follows: TGTGCCAGCAGCTTAGGGTTGGTACCGGGAGCACCATCAGATACGCAGTATTTT.

The chain carries TRBV7-9 and TRBJ2-1; the match to TRBD2 covers 10 bases. J lost 9 bases, V lost 3 bases, and 8 bases had no gene match. The CDR3 has 15 amino acids. The germline V gene encodes CDR1 SEHNR and CDR2 FQNEAQ (reference sequence). The CDR3, as DNA: TGTGCCAGCAGCTTGAGTAGCGGGAGGAAGGCTGAGCAGTTCTTC. Its translation is CASSLSSGRKAEQFF.

This chain uses TRBV19 with TRBJ1-2, with 7 positions matching TRBD1. The trim removed 7 bases at V and 3 bases at J, leaving 5 bases unmatched. There are 13 residues in the CDR3. Germline V gives CDR1 LNHDA, CDR2 SQIVND (reference sequence). The CDR3 nucleotides read TGTGCCAGTAATAGGGGGCAGGACTATGGCTACACCTTC. Translating it yields CASNRGQDYGYTF. Drawing the rest from reference TRBV19 and TRBJ1-2, the complete variable domain is DGGITQSPKYLFRKEGQNVTLSCEQNLNHDAMYWYRQDPGQGLRLIYYSQIVNDFQKGDIAEGYSVSREKKESFPLTVTSAQKNPTAFYLCASNRGQDYGYTFGSGTRLTVV.

V gene TRBV28 combines with J gene TRBJ1-2, with TRBD1 identical over 9 bases. V lost 6 bases, J lost 7 bases, and 9 bases stayed unmatched. The CDR3 contains 14 residues. CDR1 and CDR2 (germline): MDHEN, SYDVKM. The CDR3: CASRLTGQGRGYTF. CDR3 nucleotide sequence: TGTGCCAGCAGACTAACGGGACAGGGCCGTGGCTACACCTTC.

The chain is built from TRBV2 and TRBJ2-1, with 8 bases matching TRBD1. CDR1 SNHLY and CDR2 FYNNEI come from the germline V gene. The CDR3 is 17 amino acids. The junction had 11 bases not matched to a gene; V was cut back by 6 bases and J by 1 base. The CDR3 loop is CASSARARTGSYNEQFF. As DNA, the CDR3 is TGTGCCAGCAGCGCTAGAGCTAGGACAGGGTCCTACAATGAGCAGTTCTTC.

The V and J genes are TRBV5-1 and TRBJ2-7; 9 bases agree with TRBD1. Germline CDR1 and CDR2: SGHRS and YFSETQ. The CDR3 has 14 residues. After removal of 4 bases from V and 5 bases from J, the junction contained 7 bases not matched to a gene. This CDR3 reads CASSQQGARNEQYF. Written as DNA, the CDR3 is TGCGCCAGCAGCCAACAGGGGGCGAGGAACGAGCAGTACTTC.

V is TRBV28 and J is TRBJ2-5; TRBD2 matches 9 bases. Trimming took 3 bases from V and 1 from J; bases not matched to a gene: 3. The CDR3 runs to 15 residues. The germline V gene has CDR1 MDHEN and CDR2 SYDVKM. The DNA for the CDR3 is TGTGCCAGCAGTTTCCAGACTAGCGGCCAAGAGACCCAGTACTTC. This encodes CASSFQTSGQETQYF.

J is TRBJ2-3 and V is TRBV20-1; D uncertain. Germline CDR1 reads DFQATT; CDR2 reads SNEGSKA (reference sequence). The CDR3 spans 11 residues. Trimming took 5 bases from V and 2 from J, leaving 5 bases between them. The CDR3 DNA sequence: TGCAGTGCTGGCCTCACAGATACGCAGTATTTT. Translated: CSAGLTDTQYF.

V gene TRBV10-3 combines with J gene TRBJ2-7; 8 bases fit TRBD2. The CDR3 has 17 residues. V was clipped by 0 bases and J by 1 base; unmatched bases: 8. CDR1 and CDR2 from the germline V gene are ENHRY and SYGVKD. The CDR3 bases are TGTGCCATCAGTGAGTCCTTAGCGGGGCCCCAGTCCTACGAGCAGTACTTC. Its translation: CAISESLAGPQSYEQYF.